This T cell receptor beta chain was obtained from a study of T-cell reconstitution after alpha-beta-depleted transplantation in children. Broader study findings: At around two months after transplant, the alpha-beta T cells were reportedly derived from several hundred expanded clones that came from non-depleted graft cells. There were some patients whose high TCRbeta diversity at day 60 came from surviving recipient T cells and thymic progenitors. Fresh T-cell production supplied most of the T-cell counts and diversity seen one year after transplant.

Regarding this clonotype: What it binds is not known.

During its preparation, the TCRbeta library received unique molecular identifiers. TCRdb re-derived calls from the PCR reads in MiXCR, one entry per CDR3 protein. The table includes hundreds of thousands of distinct CDR3 sequences, under 15% detected once. With 10 bases removed from V and 7 bases from J, the gap between germline ends came to 20 bases. The germline V gene has CDR1 SGHRS and CDR2 YFSETQ. The CDR3 spans 14 residues. The sequence derives from a girl aged 2-9 years with congenital amegakaryocytic thrombocytopenia, due to receive a stem cell transplant. Sequenced material: PBMCs, taken before TCRalphabeta/CD19-depleted stem cell transplant. The chain is built from TRBV5-1 and TRBJ2-2; D is uncertain. The DNA for the CDR3 is TGCGCCTCCGGTGGTGCGGCCCAACACGGGGAGCTGTTTTTT. It codes for CASGGAAQHGELFF.